The clone carrying this T cell receptor (beta chain) was observed a few times. Antigen: not known. Use of 60 Vbeta and 13 Jbeta primers characterized the PCR. The table came from immunoSEQ multiplex PCR; TCRdb's copy has only in-frame clones and leaves some out. The sample lists 90,000 to 150,000 clones; 6.5% to 9.5% were seen once. The sample is drawn from a study of cytomegalovirus exposure and HLA in healthy donors. The CDR3 sequence is 15 residues long. Deletions cut 1 base from V and 4 bases from J, with 11 bases between. Per germline, CDR1 SEHNR and CDR2 FQNEAQ (reference sequence). Study results and caveats: Indistinguishability led to the exclusion of some V segments, TRBV6-2 and TRBV6-3 included. In an earlier analysis, most TCR beta V segments were productive about 87% or about 30% of the time.

The J gene is TRBJ1-5, the V gene TRBV7-9; D not resolved. This clonotype was obtained from a woman aged 40 to 55 in good health and CMV-seropositive. Sequences were obtained from PBMCs. The CDR3 sequence is CASSLENTGNQPQHF. The CDR3 coding sequence is TGTGCCAGCAGCTTAGAAAACACGGGGAATCAGCCCCAGCATTTT.